The 30 T cell receptor beta chains given below trace back to one sample, sequenced in a study of neoadjuvant nivolumab and ipilimumab in lung cancer. Measured with immunoSEQ multiplex PCR; TCRdb has only the in-frame clones, and not every one. The sample lists 45,000 to 55,000 clones; around 88% were seen once. Sequencing was performed on blood, taken before neoadjuvant nivolumab, alone or with ipilimumab. These receptors all stem from an adult with non-small cell lung cancer. Some clones in this sample may be carry-over from other donors' samples.

The chain uses TRBV7-2 and TRBJ2-7, with TRBD2 identical over 14 bases. The CDR3 length is 16 residues. Germline V CDR1 and CDR2: SGHTA, FQGNSA. With 5 bases clipped from V and 3 bases from J, the junction kept 6 bases outside the gene matches. For the CDR3, the DNA is TGTGCCAGCAGCACCCGGACTAGCGGGAGGATCTACGAGCAGTACTTC. As protein: CASSTRTSGRIYEQYF.

This sequence joins TRBV7-9 and TRBJ2-5, with D possibly matching TRBD2 (6 bases). Germline V gene data show CDR1 as SEHNR and CDR2 as FQNEAQ (reference sequence). This CDR3 region has 13 residues. The V gene lost 5 bases and the J gene lost 4 bases, with 11 bases spanning the gap. The CDR3 DNA is TGTGCCAGCAGCACCGGGGGTCTAGAGACCCAGTACTTC. Its translation: CASSTGGLETQYF.

The rearrangement joins TRBV11-3 to TRBJ2-5, with D perhaps TRBD1 (5 bases). Germline V lookup: CDR1 SGHNT, CDR2 YENEEA. The V end lost 3 bases, the J end lost 2 bases, and 7 bases lay between the germline ends. This CDR3 comprises 13 residues. In DNA form, the CDR3 reads TGTGCCAGCAGCTTTCAGGGTCAAGAGACCCAGTACTTC. It translates to CASSFQGQETQYF.

V gene TRBV7-2 combines with J gene TRBJ1-5, with TRBD1 matching over 7 bases. CDR3 size: 15 residues. Per the germline V gene, CDR1 is SGHTA and CDR2 is FQGNSA. V was clipped by 4 bases and J by 6 bases; unmatched bases: 9. The DNA of the CDR3 is TGTGCCAGCAGCTCCGCCGGGACAGCGGCTCAGCCCCAGCATTTT. Protein: CASSSAGTAAQPQHF.

This chain joins TRBV7-6 and TRBJ2-3; the match to TRBD2 covers 8 bases. Germline V gene sequence: CDR1 SGHVS, CDR2 FNYEAQ. CDR3 length equals 16 residues. The V and J ends lost 1 base and 5 bases, in that order; junction bases with no gene match: 8. The CDR3 DNA is TGTGCCAGCAGCTTAGTCTCGGGAGGGCCAAGAGATACGCAGTATTTT. Protein: CASSLVSGGPRDTQYF. The entire variable domain, with the rest obtained from reference TRBV7-6 and TRBJ2-3, is as follows: GAGVSQSPRYKVTKRGQDVALRCDPISGHVSLYWYRQALGQGPEFLTYFNYEAQQDKSGLPNDRFSAERPEGSISTLTIQRTEQRDSAMYRCASSLVSGGPRDTQYFGPGTRLTVL.

V usage is TRBV15 and J usage is TRBJ2-2, with 10 bases fitting TRBD1. The V gene end was trimmed by 3 bases and the J gene end by 5 bases; junction bases not matched to a gene: 6. Germline lookup yields CDR1 LNHNV and CDR2 YYDKDF (reference sequence). The CDR3 sequence is 16 residues long. CDR3 nucleotides: TGTGCCACCAGCAGGACCGGGACAGGGGTAACCGGGGAGCTGTTTTTT. Residues: CATSRTGTGVTGELFF.

This clone was found once. The V call is TRBV5-1, the J call TRBJ2-7, with 8 bases matching TRBD2. V gave up 4 bases and J gave up 0 bases; unmatched junction bases: 9. The CDR3 runs to 16 residues. In germline, CDR1 is SGHRS, CDR2 YFSETQ. CDR3 region: CASSLRGGPHSYEQYF. The CDR3 DNA follows: TGCGCCAGCAGCCTGCGCGGGGGGCCCCACTCCTACGAGCAGTACTTC.

This clone showed up just once. The V gene is TRBV2, the J gene TRBJ2-3; D gene uncertain. Germline V gene sequence: CDR1 SNHLY, CDR2 FYNNEI. The CDR3 has 11 amino acids. The V end was cut by 8 bases, the J end by 6 bases, with 9 bases between. In DNA, the CDR3 is TGTGCCAGCGCTCTGTACGATACGCAGTATTTT. Its protein product is CASALYDTQYF.

The chain has TRBV6-5 and TRBJ1-5; 10 nucleotides agree with TRBD1. V shed 5 bases and J 2 bases; nucleotides not matched to a gene: 3. CDR1 and CDR2 from the germline V gene are MNHEY and SVGAGI. This CDR3 spans 15 amino acids. The CDR3 DNA is TGTGCCAGCAGTCCCGGGACAGGGGGCAATCAGCCCCAGCATTTT. Protein sequence: CASSPGTGGNQPQHF.

The rearrangement links TRBV11-2 to TRBJ2-4; possibly TRBD1 for D (6 bases). Looked up from germline, CDR1 is SGHAT and CDR2 is FQNNGV. The germline V and J ends were trimmed by 5 bases and 3 bases, with 14 bases remaining between them. This CDR3 is 15 amino acids long. In nucleotides, the CDR3 is TGTGCCAGCAGCCCTCTCCGAGGGGGCAAAAACATTCAGTACTTC. It specifies CASSPLRGGKNIQYF.

This chain uses TRBV6-6 with TRBJ2-3, with TRBD2 matching over 9 bases. This CDR3 spans 13 amino acids. The ends lost 6 bases at V and 4 bases at J; junction bases unmatched: 2. CDR1 and CDR2 (germline): MNHNY, SVGAGI (reference sequence). The CDR3 nucleotides read TGTGCCAGCAGCTTAGCGGGAGCAGATACGCAGTATTTT. Translation gives CASSLAGADTQYF.

The chain recombines TRBV7-2 with TRBJ2-3, with 11 bases lining up with TRBD2. CDR1 and CDR2 (germline): SGHTA, FQGNSA. This CDR3 contains 14 residues. The CDR3 bases are TGTGCGACCCTGATTAGCGGGAGGGCAGATACGCAGTATTTT. Amino acid sequence: CATLISGRADTQYF.

The chain combines TRBV5-1 with TRBJ2-7, with D hard to call. V lost 2 bases and J lost 3, with 15 bases in between. In germline, CDR1 is SGHRS, CDR2 YFSETQ. The CDR3 runs to 15 residues. The CDR3 nucleotides read TGCGCCAGCAGCTTCCTTCCGGGCCAAGTCTACGAGCAGTACTTC. Translation: CASSFLPGQVYEQYF. Complete variable domain (other parts from reference TRBV5-1 and TRBJ2-7): KAGVTQTPRYLIKTRGQQVTLSCSPISGHRSVSWYQQTPGQGLQFLFEYFSETQRNKGNFPGRFSGRQFSNSRSEMNVSTLELGDSALYLCASSFLPGQVYEQYFGPGTRLTVT.

This chain connects TRBV30 to TRBJ1-2; a weak D match, TRBD1 (5 bases). This CDR3 has 14 residues. The V end was cut by 0 bases, the J end by 6 bases, with 14 bases between. Germline CDR1 reads GTSNPN; CDR2 reads SVGIG (reference sequence). CDR3 protein: CAWSVRAGIHGYTF. DNA for the CDR3: TGTGCCTGGAGTGTACGGGCAGGGATTCATGGCTACACCTTC. Supplemented by reference TRBV30 and TRBJ1-2, the full variable domain reads SQTIHQWPATLVQPVGSPLSLECTVEGTSNPNLYWYRQAAGRGLQLLFYSVGIGQISSEVPQNLSASRPQDRQFILSSKKLLLSDSGFYLCAWSVRAGIHGYTFGSGTRLTVV.

This chain links TRBV30 with TRBJ1-3, with D tentatively TRBD1 (5 bases). Germline V gives CDR1 GTSNPN, CDR2 SVGIG (reference sequence). Deletions cut 2 bases from V and 5 bases from J, with 7 bases between. The CDR3 sequence is 12 residues long. The CDR3 sequence is CAWSQGRNTIYF. CDR3 nucleotide sequence: TGTGCCTGGAGTCAGGGAAGAAACACCATATATTTT. The entire variable domain, with the rest obtained from reference TRBV30 and TRBJ1-3, is as follows: SQTIHQWPATLVQPVGSPLSLECTVEGTSNPNLYWYRQAAGRGLQLLFYSVGIGQISSEVPQNLSASRPQDRQFILSSKKLLLSDSGFYLCAWSQGRNTIYFGEGSWLTVV.

This clone has just one count. J is TRBJ2-3 and V is TRBV19; weak D call: TRBD2 (6 bases). In germline, CDR1 is LNHDA, CDR2 SQIVND (reference sequence). The CDR3 covers 16 residues. V was pared by 0 bases and J by 0 bases, with 10 bases between. CDR3 loop: CASSIELALSTDTQYF. CDR3 DNA: TGTGCCAGTAGTATAGAGCTAGCGCTGAGCACAGATACGCAGTATTTT.

The chain is built from TRBV19 and TRBJ2-2; D possibly corresponds to TRBD2 (5 bases). The germline V gene encodes CDR1 LNHDA and CDR2 SQIVND (reference sequence). Trimming removed 10 bases at V and 8 bases at J, with 14 bases between. The CDR3 runs to 12 residues. The CDR3 DNA reads TGTGCCACCCGGACTTTTTCGGGGGAGCTGTTTTTT. Protein sequence: CATRTFSGELFF.

CDR3 sequence reads: CASSLEVYNEQFF. DNA of the CDR3: TGTGCCAGCAGCTTAGAGGTGTACAATGAGCAGTTCTTC. The V and J genes are TRBV7-6 and TRBJ2-1; D remains unclear. This CDR3 is 13 amino acids long. Trimming shortened V by 1 base and J by 4 bases, and 5 bases separated the two germline ends. Per germline, CDR1 SGHVS and CDR2 FNYEAQ.

The chain carries TRBV6-5 and TRBJ2-2, with 7 positions matching TRBD2. The germline V gene encodes CDR1 MNHEY and CDR2 SVGAGI. The V segment lost 6 bases and the J segment 5 bases; nucleotides outside the gene matches: 9. This CDR3 is built from 15 residues. In nucleotides, the CDR3 is TGTGCCAGCAGCTCTCCGGGACTAACGACCGGGGAGCTGTTTTTT. It codes for CASSSPGLTTGELFF.

This clone has only a few counts. The chain links TRBV7-3 to TRBJ2-5; the match to TRBD1 covers 9 bases. CDR1 SGHTA and CDR2 FQGTGA come from the germline V gene. This CDR3 is built from 13 residues. With V trimmed by 4 bases and J by 10 bases, 7 bases remained unmatched. The CDR3 DNA follows: TGTGCCAGCAGCTACCCGGGACAGGGCGTCCAGTACTTC. This codes for CASSYPGQGVQYF.

CDR3 loop: CASSPPASGTNTGELFF. CDR3 bases: TGTGCCAGCTCACCTCCGGCTAGCGGGACGAACACCGGGGAGCTGTTTTTT. This rearrangement joins TRBV18 to TRBJ2-2, with TRBD2 identical over 9 bases. CDR3 length: 17 residues. With 3 bases clipped from V and 0 bases from J, the junction kept 5 bases outside the gene matches. Germline loops: CDR1 KGHSH, CDR2 LQKENI.

The chain recombines TRBV2 with TRBJ2-2; D may be TRBD2 (5 bases). V was trimmed by 11 bases and J by 5 bases, leaving 18 bases between them. Germline V gene lookup returns CDR1 SNHLY and CDR2 FYNNEI. The CDR3 totals 14 residues. The CDR3 DNA sequence: TGTGCCGGTAGGGAGACCTTGGTAACCGGGGAGCTGTTTTTT. This sequence encodes CAGRETLVTGELFF.

The chain is built from TRBV7-9 and TRBJ2-1; D is possibly TRBD2 (6 bases). The CDR3 loop spans 17 amino acids. V was clipped by 0 bases and J by 2 bases, with 14 bases between them. CDR1 is SEHNR, CDR2 FQNEAQ, per germline (reference sequence). The CDR3 DNA reads as TGTGCCAGCAGCTTAGCTATGGGGACTGGGGCCTACAATGAGCAGTTCTTC. This encodes CASSLAMGTGAYNEQFF.

The table lists this clone with a few counts. The chain links TRBV30 to TRBJ2-2, with TRBD2 identical over 7 bases. The CDR3 consists of 14 residues. V lost 2 bases to trimming and J lost 7 bases; unmatched junction nucleotides: 7. Germline V lookup: CDR1 GTSNPN, CDR2 SVGIG (reference sequence). Here the CDR3 reads CAWSSGIRVGELFF. For the CDR3, the DNA is TGTGCCTGGAGTAGCGGGATACGTGTCGGGGAGCTGTTTTTT.

V is TRBV11-2 and J is TRBJ1-2, with 7 bases fitting TRBD1. The V gene's germline CDR1 is SGHAT and CDR2 FQNNGV. The V gene end was trimmed by 7 bases and the J gene end by 4 bases; junction bases not matched to a gene: 12. The CDR3 sequence is 15 residues long. This CDR3 reads CASTREGAHPYGYTF. The DNA for the CDR3 is TGTGCCAGCACCCGGGAGGGGGCGCATCCCTATGGCTACACCTTC.

This chain links TRBV2 with TRBJ1-1; D not resolved. This CDR3 region has 13 residues. Germline lookup yields CDR1 SNHLY and CDR2 FYNNEI. V lost 6 bases and J 5 bases, leaving 13 bases between the germline ends. Here the CDR3 reads CASSPEGRTEAFF. CDR3 nucleotides: TGTGCCAGCAGCCCCGAGGGTAGAACTGAAGCTTTCTTT.

This sequence joins TRBV30 and TRBJ1-2, with D unclear. The germline gives CDR1 GTSNPN, CDR2 SVGIG (reference sequence). The CDR3 spans 11 residues. The V end was cut by 3 bases, the J end by 2 bases, with 4 bases between. The CDR3 protein is CAWRDNYGYTF. The CDR3 DNA sequence: TGTGCCTGGAGGGACAACTATGGCTACACCTTC. The complete variable domain, with remaining parts taken from reference TRBV30 and TRBJ1-2, reads SQTIHQWPATLVQPVGSPLSLECTVEGTSNPNLYWYRQAAGRGLQLLFYSVGIGQISSEVPQNLSASRPQDRQFILSSKKLLLSDSGFYLCAWRDNYGYTFGSGTRLTVV.

V and J are TRBV18 and TRBJ2-1; D remains ambiguous. V was cut by 3 bases and J by 6 bases, with 9 bases left in between. The CDR3 sequence is 13 residues long. Per germline, CDR1 KGHSH and CDR2 LQKENI. The CDR3 region has the DNA TGTGCCAGCTCACCCGCTCGGAGCAATGAGCAGTTCTTC. Amino acid sequence: CASSPARSNEQFF.

The sample holds a few counts of this clone. The chain is built from TRBV5-1 and TRBJ2-7; the D is unclear. Trimming removed 4 bases at V and 3 bases at J, with 5 bases between. The CDR3 totals 11 residues. Germline assignment: CDR1 SGHRS and CDR2 YFSETQ. Written as DNA, the CDR3 is TGCGCCAGCAGCGGTAACTACGAGCAGTACTTC. Protein: CASSGNYEQYF.

The chain uses TRBV15 and TRBJ1-2; TRBD1 is a possible D gene (6 bases). Looked up from germline, CDR1 is LNHNV and CDR2 is YYDKDF (reference sequence). The length of the CDR3 is 15 residues. V was trimmed by 3 bases and J by 8 bases, leaving 19 bases between them. CDR3 in DNA: TGTGCCACCAGCAGGCCTTCAGGGGTGGTCAGGGGCTACACCTTC. Its translation: CATSRPSGVVRGYTF.